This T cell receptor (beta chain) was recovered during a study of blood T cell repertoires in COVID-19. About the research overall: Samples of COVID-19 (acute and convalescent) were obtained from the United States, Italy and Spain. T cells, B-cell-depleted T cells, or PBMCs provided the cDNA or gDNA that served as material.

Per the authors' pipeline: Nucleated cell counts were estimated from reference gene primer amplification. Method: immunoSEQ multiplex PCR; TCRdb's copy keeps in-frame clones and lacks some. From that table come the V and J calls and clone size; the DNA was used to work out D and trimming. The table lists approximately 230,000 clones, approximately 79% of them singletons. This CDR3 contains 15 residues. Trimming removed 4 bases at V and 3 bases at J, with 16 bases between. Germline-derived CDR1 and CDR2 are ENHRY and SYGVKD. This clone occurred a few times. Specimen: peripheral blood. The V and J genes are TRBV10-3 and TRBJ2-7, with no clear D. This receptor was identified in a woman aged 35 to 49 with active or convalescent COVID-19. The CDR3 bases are TGTGCCATCAGTGGACGCAGCGACCGTAACTACGAGCAGTACTTC. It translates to CAISGRSDRNYEQYF.